Following are 9 T cell receptor beta chains from one sample sequenced in a study of blood T cells in healthy people across ages. For the second PCR, which ran for 7 to 11 cycles, a sample-barcoded 5' primer and a J-beta primer mix were used. TCRdb redid the calling of the 5' RACE reads with MiXCR, one entry per CDR3 protein. The table shows about 570,000 distinct CDR3 sequences, with about 25% occurring only once. The sequencing sample was made of blood. The receptor set was obtained from a woman in her seventies in good health.

This clonotype was counted only a few times. V usage is TRBV4-2 and J usage is TRBJ2-7; 9 nucleotides align to TRBD2. Germline V gene lookup returns CDR1 LGHNA and CDR2 YNFKEQ. This CDR3 comprises 14 residues. V lost 1 base, J lost 2 bases, and 0 bases stayed unmatched. The DNA of the CDR3 is TGTGCCAGCAGCCAAGCTAGCGGGGCCTACGAGCAGTACTTC. Encoded protein: CASSQASGAYEQYF.

This chain links TRBV7-8 with TRBJ2-5; D gene uncertain. The germline gives CDR1 SGHVS, CDR2 FQNEAQ. The CDR3 runs 14 residues. V lost 1 base to trimming and J lost 7 bases, with 13 bases between them. The CDR3 loop reads CASSLDYFTGTQYF. The CDR3, as DNA: TGTGCCAGCAGCTTAGACTACTTCACCGGGACCCAGTACTTC.

J is TRBJ2-5 and V is TRBV5-1; D is undetermined. CDR1 SGHRS and CDR2 YFSETQ come from the germline V gene. Trimming took off 5 bases at V and 5 bases at J, with 16 bases between the two ends. CDR3 length equals 14 residues. CDR3: CASRLIPRSETQYF. DNA of the CDR3: TGCGCCAGCAGGCTTATCCCGAGGTCGGAGACCCAGTACTTC.

The sample holds a few counts of this clonotype. The chain is built from TRBV20-1 and TRBJ2-3, with TRBD2 identical over 13 bases. This CDR3 spans 16 amino acids. Losses at the gene ends were 3 bases for V and 6 bases for J; bases not matched to a gene: 9. From germline, CDR1 is DFQATT and CDR2 SNEGSKA (reference sequence). The CDR3 region has the DNA TGCAGTGCTAGGGTACTAGCGGGGGGGCCAAAGGATACGCAGTATTTT. Encoded protein: CSARVLAGGPKDTQYF.

DNA of the CDR3: TGCGCCAGCAGCTACAACAGGGGGGTAAGCTCCTACGAGCAGTACTTC. The encoded protein is CASSYNRGVSSYEQYF. This chain uses TRBV5-1 with TRBJ2-7; 8 positions agree with TRBD1. The CDR3 is 16 residues long. V was clipped by 3 bases and J by 0 bases; unmatched bases: 8. Germline values: CDR1 SGHRS, CDR2 YFSETQ.

This clonotype was recorded a few times. The chain recombines TRBV6-5 with TRBJ2-7; 9 bases are a match to TRBD2. Looked up from germline, CDR1 is MNHEY and CDR2 is SVGAGI. The CDR3 is 14 residues long. V dropped 6 bases and J dropped 2; count of bases not matched to a gene: 5. CDR3 in DNA: TGTGCCAGCAGGATTAGCGGGGGAGCCTACGAGCAGTACTTC. Translated: CASRISGGAYEQYF.

This chain joins TRBV18 and TRBJ2-6, with 7 bases matching TRBD2. The ends lost 6 bases at V and 3 bases at J; junction bases unmatched: 11. The CDR3 is 17 residues long. The germline V gene encodes CDR1 KGHSH and CDR2 LQKENI. CDR3 sequence: CASSLMWRGSGANVLTF. The CDR3 DNA follows: TGTGCCAGCTCCCTCATGTGGCGCGGGAGTGGGGCCAACGTCCTGACTTTC.

The V and J genes are TRBV5-6 and TRBJ1-2; possible D gene TRBD1, 6 bases. V was clipped by 0 bases and J by 7 bases, with 13 bases between them. The germline V gene encodes CDR1 SGHDT and CDR2 YYEEEE. The CDR3 totals 14 residues. Here the CDR3 DNA reads TGTGCCAGCAGCTTGGTGGCGGGGGCCAGTGGCTACACCTTC. It encodes CASSLVAGASGYTF.

V and J are TRBV9 and TRBJ2-3; D possibly corresponds to TRBD2 (5 bases). CDR3 size: 12 residues. Trimming shortened V by 1 base and J by 6 bases, and 6 bases separated the two germline ends. Germline CDR1 SGDLS, CDR2 YYNGEE. CDR3 in amino acids: CASSVTRDTQYF. In DNA, the CDR3 is TGTGCCAGCAGCGTAACTAGGGATACGCAGTATTTT.